The clone carrying this T cell receptor (beta chain) came up a few times. What it recognizes is unknown. The sample comes from a study of blood T cells in healthy people across ages. Points from the study as a whole: Leaving the PBMCs unsorted stopped any conclusive comparison of naive versus antigen-experienced cells.

This CDR3 spans 12 amino acids. V lost 6 bases and J 8 bases, leaving 11 bases between the germline ends. Germline V CDR1 and CDR2: MNHEY, SMNVEV (reference sequence). A sample-barcoded 5' primer and a J-beta primer mix were used in a second PCR of roughly 7 to 11 cycles. MiXCR was run by TCRdb on the 5' RACE reads, yielding one entry per CDR3 protein. The table includes 1.5 million to 2 million distinct CDR3 sequences, 28% detected once. Sequenced: blood. This receptor was taken from a woman in her twenties or thirties in good health. This sequence joins TRBV27 and TRBJ1-5, with D uncertain. CDR3 nucleotide sequence: TGTGCCAGCAGCCGTGCCGGAGAGCCCCAGCATTTT. Its protein is CASSRAGEPQHF.